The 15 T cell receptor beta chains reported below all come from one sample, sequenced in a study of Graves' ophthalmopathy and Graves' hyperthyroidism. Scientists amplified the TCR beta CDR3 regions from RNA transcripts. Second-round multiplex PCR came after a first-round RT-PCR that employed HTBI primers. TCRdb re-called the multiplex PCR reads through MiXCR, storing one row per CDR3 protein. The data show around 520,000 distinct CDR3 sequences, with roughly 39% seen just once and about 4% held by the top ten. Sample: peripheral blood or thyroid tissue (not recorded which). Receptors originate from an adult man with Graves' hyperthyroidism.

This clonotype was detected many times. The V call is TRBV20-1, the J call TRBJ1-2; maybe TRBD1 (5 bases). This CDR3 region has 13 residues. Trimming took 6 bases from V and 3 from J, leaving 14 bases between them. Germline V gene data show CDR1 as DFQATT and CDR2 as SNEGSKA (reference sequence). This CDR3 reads CSAKQAMYYGYTF. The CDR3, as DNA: TGCAGTGCGAAACAGGCTATGTACTATGGCTACACCTTC.

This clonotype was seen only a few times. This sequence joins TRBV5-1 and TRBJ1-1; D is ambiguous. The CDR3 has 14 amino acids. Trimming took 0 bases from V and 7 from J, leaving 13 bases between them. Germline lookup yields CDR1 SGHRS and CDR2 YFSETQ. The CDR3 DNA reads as TGCGCCAGCAGCTTGGTAGGGAATCGAGGTGAAGCTTTCTTT. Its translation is CASSLVGNRGEAFF.

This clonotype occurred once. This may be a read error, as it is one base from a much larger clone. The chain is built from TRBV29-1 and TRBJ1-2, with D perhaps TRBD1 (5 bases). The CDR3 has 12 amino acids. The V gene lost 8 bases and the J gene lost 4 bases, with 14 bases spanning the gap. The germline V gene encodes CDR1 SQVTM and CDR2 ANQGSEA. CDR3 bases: TGCAGCTTCGTTGGGGCAGGCTATGGCTACACCTTC. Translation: CSFVGAGYGYTF.

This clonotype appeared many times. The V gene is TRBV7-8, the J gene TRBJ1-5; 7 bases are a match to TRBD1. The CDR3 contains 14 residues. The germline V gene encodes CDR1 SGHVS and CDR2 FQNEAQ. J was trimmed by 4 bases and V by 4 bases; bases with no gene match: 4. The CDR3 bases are TGTGCCAGCAGCTGGGACAGACGGAATCAGCCCCAGCATTTT. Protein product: CASSWDRRNQPQHF. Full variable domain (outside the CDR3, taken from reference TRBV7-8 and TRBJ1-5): GAGVSQSPRYKVAKRGQDVALRCDPISGHVSLFWYQQALGQGPEFLTYFQNEAQLDKSGLPSDRFFAERPEGSVSTLKIQRTQQEDSAVYLCASSWDRRNQPQHFGDGTRLSIL.

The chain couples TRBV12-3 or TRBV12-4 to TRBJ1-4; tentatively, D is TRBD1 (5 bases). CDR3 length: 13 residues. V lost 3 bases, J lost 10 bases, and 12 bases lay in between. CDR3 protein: CASSFRGEAKLFF. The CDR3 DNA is TGTGCCAGCAGTTTTCGAGGGGAGGCAAAACTGTTTTTT.

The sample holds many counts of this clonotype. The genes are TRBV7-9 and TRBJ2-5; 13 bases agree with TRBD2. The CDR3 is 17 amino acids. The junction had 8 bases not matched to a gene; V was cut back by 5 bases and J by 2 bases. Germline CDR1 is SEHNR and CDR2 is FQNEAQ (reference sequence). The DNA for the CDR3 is TGTGCCAGCAGCAGGACTAGCGGGAGAGCGGGGCAAGAGACCCAGTACTTC. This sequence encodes CASSRTSGRAGQETQYF.

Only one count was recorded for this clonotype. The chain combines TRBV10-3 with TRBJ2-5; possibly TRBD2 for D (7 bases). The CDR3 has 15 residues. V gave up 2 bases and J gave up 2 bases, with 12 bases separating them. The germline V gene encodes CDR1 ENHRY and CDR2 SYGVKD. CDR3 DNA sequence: TGTGCCATCAGTGAGGTCGGGGGGCTTCAAGAGACCCAGTACTTC. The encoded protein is CAISEVGGLQETQYF.

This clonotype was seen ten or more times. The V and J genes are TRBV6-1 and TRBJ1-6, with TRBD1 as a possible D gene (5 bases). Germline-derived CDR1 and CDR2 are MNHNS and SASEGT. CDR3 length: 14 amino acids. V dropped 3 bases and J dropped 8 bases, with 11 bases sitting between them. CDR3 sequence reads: CASSDQGGHSPLHF. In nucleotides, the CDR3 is TGTGCCAGCAGTGATCAGGGTGGCCATTCACCCCTCCACTTT.

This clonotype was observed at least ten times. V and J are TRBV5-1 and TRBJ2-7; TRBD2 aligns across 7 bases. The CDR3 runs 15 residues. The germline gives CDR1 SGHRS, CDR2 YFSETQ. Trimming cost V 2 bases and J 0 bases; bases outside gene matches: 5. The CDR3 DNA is TGCGCCAGCAGCTTCGGCGGGAGTATCTCCTACGAGCAGTACTTC. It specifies CASSFGGSISYEQYF.

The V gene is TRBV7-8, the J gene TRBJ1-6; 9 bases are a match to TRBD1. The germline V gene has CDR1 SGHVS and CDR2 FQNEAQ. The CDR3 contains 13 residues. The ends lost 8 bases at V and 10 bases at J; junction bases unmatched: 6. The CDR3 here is CASLQGAGSPLHF. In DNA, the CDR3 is TGTGCCAGCCTACAGGGGGCTGGATCACCCCTCCACTTT.

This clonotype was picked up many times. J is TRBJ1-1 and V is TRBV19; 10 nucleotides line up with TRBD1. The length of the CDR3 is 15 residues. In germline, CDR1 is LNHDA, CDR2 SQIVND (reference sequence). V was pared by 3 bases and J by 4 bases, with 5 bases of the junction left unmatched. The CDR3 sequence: CASSIGTGVGTEAFF. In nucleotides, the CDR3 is TGTGCCAGTAGTATCGGGACAGGGGTAGGCACTGAAGCTTTCTTT.

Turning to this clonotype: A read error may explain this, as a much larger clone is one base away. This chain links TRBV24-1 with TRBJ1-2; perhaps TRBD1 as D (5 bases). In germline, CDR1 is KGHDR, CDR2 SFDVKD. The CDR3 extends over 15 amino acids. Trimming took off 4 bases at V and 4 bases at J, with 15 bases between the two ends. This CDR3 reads CATSEVGGVSYGYTF. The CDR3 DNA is TGTGCCACCAGTGAAGTGGGGGGTGTTAGCTATGGCTACACCTTC.

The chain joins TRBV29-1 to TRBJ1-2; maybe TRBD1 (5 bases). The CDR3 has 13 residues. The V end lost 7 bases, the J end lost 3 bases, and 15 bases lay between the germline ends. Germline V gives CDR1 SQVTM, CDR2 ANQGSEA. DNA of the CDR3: TGCAGCGAAACGGGGACGGGGGACTATGGCTACACCTTC. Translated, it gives CSETGTGDYGYTF.

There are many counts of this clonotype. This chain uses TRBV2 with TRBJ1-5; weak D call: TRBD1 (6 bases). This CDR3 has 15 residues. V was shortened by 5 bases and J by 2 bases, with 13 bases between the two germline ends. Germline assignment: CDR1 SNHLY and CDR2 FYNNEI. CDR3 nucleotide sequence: TGTGCCAGCAGTACAGGGTTTGTTGGCAATCAGCCCCAGCATTTT. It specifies CASSTGFVGNQPQHF.

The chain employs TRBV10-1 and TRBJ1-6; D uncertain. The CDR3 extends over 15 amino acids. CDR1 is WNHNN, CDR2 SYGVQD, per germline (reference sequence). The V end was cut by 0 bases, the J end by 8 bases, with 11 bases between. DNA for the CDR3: TGCGCCAGCAGTGAGTCGAACGGATCGGATTCACCCCTCCACTTT. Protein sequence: CASSESNGSDSPLHF.